The TCR beta chain under discussion was sequenced for a study of blood T cell repertoires in COVID-19. About the research overall: COVID-19 samples from acute and convalescent phases originated in the United States, Italy and Spain. T cells, B-cell-depleted T cells, or PBMCs provided the cDNA or gDNA that served as material.

As handled by the study authors: It was from reference gene primer amplification that nucleated cell counts were estimated. Some clones are missing from TCRdb's copy, which holds only in-frame ones; the method was immunoSEQ multiplex PCR. That table gives V, J and clone size, and the DNA gave D and trimming. The sample shows 40,000 or so clones, 91% of them seen only once. The germline V and J ends were trimmed by 4 bases and 6 bases, with 15 bases remaining between them. The length of the CDR3 is 14 residues. Germline V CDR1 and CDR2: SGHTA, FQGNSA. This clonotype originated in a woman aged 25 to 39 in a cohort sampled during active COVID-19. The sequenced sample consisted of peripheral blood. This sequence joins TRBV7-2 and TRBJ1-2; TRBD1 might be the D (6 bases). CDR3 sequence reads: CASSSRWAGDGYTF. As DNA, the CDR3 is TGTGCCAGCAGCTCCAGGTGGGCAGGGGATGGCTACACCTTC. Looking up the rest from reference TRBV7-2 and TRBJ1-2 gives the full variable domain: GAGVSQSPSNKVTEKGKDVELRCDPISGHTALYWYRQSLGQGLEFLIYFQGNSAPDKSGLPSDRFSAERTGGSVSTLTIQRTQQEDSAVYLCASSSRWAGDGYTFGSGTRLTVV.